This T cell receptor beta chain was documented in a study of blood T cell repertoires in COVID-19. Measured with immunoSEQ multiplex PCR; TCRdb has only the in-frame clones, and not every one. The table shows around 300,000 clones, with over 75% occurring only once. V was clipped by 2 bases and J by 5 bases, with 9 bases between them. The CDR3 spans 14 residues. The V gene's germline CDR1 is MDHEN and CDR2 SYDVKM. The sequenced sample consisted of peripheral blood. This chain links TRBV28 with TRBJ1-4, with D maybe TRBD1 (5 bases). This receptor was taken from a woman between 50 and 59 years old with active or convalescent COVID-19. In nucleotides, the CDR3 is TGTGCCAGCAGTTTACCCGACAGAAATGAAAAACTGTTTTTT. It encodes CASSLPDRNEKLFF.